One and the same sample provided the 26 T cell receptor beta chains below, sequenced in a study of cytomegalovirus exposure and HLA in healthy donors. It was with 60 Vbeta and 13 Jbeta primers that the PCR ran. Using immunoSEQ multiplex PCR, the repertoire was profiled, and TCRdb retains in-frame clones only, with some absent. This sample has 60,000 to 85,000 clones, with under 80% found just once. The sample was PBMCs. The source is a man in his sixties in good health and CMV-seropositive.

This sequence joins TRBV7-7 and TRBJ1-2, with D uncertain. Trimming removed 4 bases from V and 1 base from J, with 10 bases in between. This CDR3 is 14 amino acids long. The germline CDR1 and CDR2 sequences are SSHAT and FNYEAQ (reference sequence). CDR3 protein: CASSYATHNYGYTF. For the CDR3, the DNA is TGTGCCAGCAGCTATGCGACTCATAACTATGGCTACACCTTC.

V usage is TRBV6-6 and J usage is TRBJ1-6, with D possibly matching TRBD1 (6 bases). In germline, CDR1 is MNHNY, CDR2 SVGAGI (reference sequence). V gave up 0 bases and J gave up 7 bases, with 10 bases separating them. This CDR3 is 15 amino acids long. CDR3 region: CASSYSQGLNSPLHF. CDR3 DNA sequence: TGTGCCAGCAGTTACTCGCAGGGGCTAAATTCACCCCTCCACTTT.

This clone was recorded a few times. As DNA, the CDR3 is TGTGCCAGCAGCCCCAGTGGGAACACTGAAGCTTTCTTT. Amino acids: CASSPSGNTEAFF. The V call is TRBV5-6, the J call TRBJ1-1; D remains unclear. In germline, CDR1 is SGHDT, CDR2 YYEEEE. V was trimmed by 4 bases and J by 1 base, leaving 8 bases between them. This CDR3 spans 13 amino acids. Together with reference TRBV5-6 and TRBJ1-1, the CDR3 gives the full variable domain: DAGVTQSPTHLIKTRGQQVTLRCSPKSGHDTVSWYQQALGQGPQFIFQYYEEEERQRGNFPDRFSGHQFPNYSSELNVNALLLGDSALYLCASSPSGNTEAFFGQGTRLTVV.

The chain joins TRBV10-3 to TRBJ2-5; 7 nucleotides agree with TRBD1. Per the germline V gene, CDR1 is ENHRY and CDR2 is SYGVKD. The CDR3 runs to 13 residues. Losses at the gene ends were 4 bases for V and 5 bases for J; bases not matched to a gene: 4. In DNA form, the CDR3 reads TGTGCCATCAGTGCGACAGGGAAGGAGACCCAGTACTTC. Amino acids: CAISATGKETQYF.

The V call is TRBV30, the J call TRBJ2-1; D perhaps matches TRBD2 (6 bases). CDR3 length: 14 residues. Germline V lookup: CDR1 GTSNPN, CDR2 SVGIG (reference sequence). V was trimmed by 3 bases and J by 5 bases, leaving 14 bases between them. CDR3 sequence reads: CAWRSGVGHNEQFF. As DNA, the CDR3 is TGTGCCTGGAGGTCGGGAGTCGGGCACAATGAGCAGTTCTTC.

V and J are TRBV6-5 and TRBJ2-4; D unclear. Trimming left V 7 bases short and J 0 bases short, with 13 bases between. Germline-derived CDR1 and CDR2 are MNHEY and SVGAGI. CDR3 length equals 15 residues. CDR3 coding DNA: TGTGCCAGCATGGATGGGCAGCTAGCCAAAAACATTCAGTACTTC. Translation gives CASMDGQLAKNIQYF.

V usage is TRBV9 and J usage is TRBJ2-2; 8 nucleotides match TRBD2. CDR1 and CDR2 (germline): SGDLS, YYNGEE. The CDR3 length is 16 residues. Losses at the gene ends were 0 bases for V and 4 bases for J; bases not matched to a gene: 5. The CDR3 DNA is TGTGCCAGCAGCGTAGAACTCGGGAGGGCCACCGGGGAGCTGTTTTTT. Translating it yields CASSVELGRATGELFF.

V and J are TRBV6-5 and TRBJ1-6; TRBD1 agrees at 7 bases. CDR3 length: 16 residues. Germline CDR1 is MNHEY and CDR2 is SVGAGI. V dropped 4 bases and J dropped 4; count of bases not matched to a gene: 7. CDR3 DNA sequence: TGTGCCAGCAGTTCACAGGGGACCCATTATAATTCACCCCTCCACTTT. Translation: CASSSQGTHYNSPLHF.

The rearrangement uses TRBV30 and TRBJ1-4, with D possibly TRBD1 on 5 matching bases. Germline lookup yields CDR1 GTSNPN and CDR2 SVGIG (reference sequence). CDR3 length: 17 amino acids. V lost 1 base to trimming and J lost 5 bases, with 20 bases between them. The CDR3 protein is CAWSARERMFGNEKLFF. In DNA form, the CDR3 reads TGTGCCTGGAGTGCCAGGGAAAGGATGTTCGGGAATGAAAAACTGTTTTTT.

This clone appeared a few times. The rearrangement joins TRBV4-1 to TRBJ1-5, with D unresolved. CDR1 and CDR2 (germline): MGHRA, YSYEKL. V lost 1 base and J lost 0, with 4 bases in between. The CDR3 extends over 14 amino acids. The CDR3 nucleotides read TGCGCCAGCAGCCAAGCAGATAGCAATCAGCCCCAGCATTTT. It encodes CASSQADSNQPQHF.

V is TRBV11-2 and J is TRBJ2-3; 8 bases match TRBD2. Looked up from germline, CDR1 is SGHAT and CDR2 is FQNNGV. V trimming: 3 bases; J trimming: 5 bases; junction bases outside the gene matches: 7. The CDR3 has 15 residues. CDR3 amino acids: CASSFSGSGGDTQYF. Here the CDR3 DNA reads TGTGCCAGCAGCTTTAGTGGGAGCGGGGGAGATACGCAGTATTTT. The full variable domain, in which reference TRBV11-2 and TRBJ2-3 provide the parts outside the CDR3, is EAGVAQSPRYKIIEKRQSVAFWCNPISGHATLYWYQQILGQGPKLLIQFQNNGVVDDSQLPKDRFSAERLKGVDSTLKIQPAKLEDSAVYLCASSFSGSGGDTQYFGPGTRLTVL.

This clone was detected once. CDR3 region: CASRTVLSYEQYF. Here the CDR3 DNA reads TGCGCCAGCCGGACAGTTCTCTCCTACGAGCAGTACTTC. The V and J genes are TRBV10-2 and TRBJ2-7; D may be TRBD1 (6 bases). Germline V gene sequence: CDR1 WSHSY, CDR2 SAAADI. This CDR3 has 13 residues. Trimming cost V 8 bases and J 0 bases, with 11 bases left between them.

The chain links TRBV6-1 to TRBJ2-5; TRBD2 matches at 8 bases. The end of the DNA fits TRBJ2-7 better, so the J call may be wrong. Germline CDR1 is MNHNS and CDR2 is SASEGT. The CDR3 totals 13 residues. The CDR3 nucleotides are TGTGCCAGCAGTGTCGGGAGGGCCTACGAGCAGTACTTC. It encodes CASSVGRAYEQYF.

The chain links TRBV6-6 to TRBJ2-7, with D unclear. In germline, CDR1 is MNHNY, CDR2 SVGAGI (reference sequence). This CDR3 is 11 amino acids long. Trimming removed 6 bases at V and 5 bases at J, with 8 bases between. CDR3 nucleotides: TGTGCCAGCAGCCGTCGAGACGAGCAGTACTTC. It translates to CASSRRDEQYF.

The rearrangement links TRBV7-2 to TRBJ2-2, with 9 bases identical to TRBD2. The V gene's germline CDR1 is SGHTA and CDR2 FQGNSA. V lost 5 bases to trimming and J lost 0 bases; unmatched junction nucleotides: 4. This CDR3 comprises 16 residues. For the CDR3, the DNA is TGTGCCAGCAGCCTGCGGGGGGGAGCGAACACCGGGGAGCTGTTTTTT. Translating it yields CASSLRGGANTGELFF.

This chain connects TRBV7-2 to TRBJ2-5; no reliable D call. Matching the DNA end better, TRBJ2-7 makes the J call doubtful. This CDR3 has 14 amino acids. Germline-derived CDR1 and CDR2 are SGHTA and FQGNSA. The CDR3 sequence: CASSHLTKSNEQYF. In DNA form, the CDR3 reads TGTGCCAGCAGCCATCTGACAAAGAGCAACGAGCAGTACTTC.

This clone was counted a few times. The chain has TRBV7-9 and TRBJ2-5; D might be TRBD2 (6 bases). Between the trimmed V and J ends, which lost 4 bases and 5 bases, there was a span of 17 bases. This CDR3 comprises 15 residues. CDR1 is SEHNR and CDR2 is FQNEAQ in the germline V gene (reference sequence). The CDR3 here is CASSSLGGGSETQYF. In DNA, the CDR3 is TGTGCCAGCAGCTCGTTGGGTGGAGGGTCGGAGACCCAGTACTTC.

This clone came up a few times. This chain uses TRBV28 with TRBJ1-1, with D unclear. Germline CDR1 MDHEN, CDR2 SYDVKM. The CDR3 has 15 amino acids. Trimming left V 5 bases short and J 8 bases short, with 21 bases between. In nucleotides, the CDR3 is TGTGCCAGCAGTCCCCCGTCTGTTTCTTATTCGGAAGCTTTCTTT. Protein sequence: CASSPPSVSYSEAFF. The whole variable domain, filled in from reference TRBV28 and TRBJ1-1, reads DVKVTQSSRYLVKRTGEKVFLECVQDMDHENMFWYRQDPGLGLRLIYFSYDVKMKEKGDIPEGYSVSREKKERFSLILESASTNQTSMYLCASSPPSVSYSEAFFGQGTRLTVV.

This chain uses TRBV6-1 with TRBJ2-7; the match to TRBD1 covers 7 bases. Germline loops: CDR1 MNHNS, CDR2 SASEGT. With 6 bases clipped from V and 1 base from J, the junction kept 9 bases outside the gene matches. The CDR3 contains 15 residues. The chain's CDR3 is CASRVPGQRSYEQYF. The CDR3 DNA is TGTGCCAGCAGAGTACCGGGACAGCGGTCCTACGAGCAGTACTTC.

The chain recombines TRBV4-3 with TRBJ2-2; TRBD2 might be the D (7 bases). The germline V and J ends were trimmed by 5 bases and 3 bases, with 13 bases remaining between them. In germline, CDR1 is LGHNA, CDR2 YSLEER. The CDR3 totals 15 residues. The CDR3 sequence is CASSGGGLDTGELFF. The CDR3 DNA reads TGCGCCAGCAGCGGGGGGGGCTTGGACACCGGGGAGCTGTTTTTT.

This clone occurred a few times. The gene calls are TRBV6-1 and TRBJ2-5; a weak D match, TRBD2 (6 bases). The CDR3 extends over 15 amino acids. Trimming took 6 bases from V and 2 from J, leaving 16 bases between them. Germline CDR1 reads MNHNS; CDR2 reads SASEGT. The CDR3 coding sequence is TGTGCCAGCAGCACCATGGGGGGTAGACAAGAGACCCAGTACTTC. Translated: CASSTMGGRQETQYF.

The chain uses TRBV25-1 and TRBJ2-2, with D possibly being TRBD1 (5 bases). V was trimmed by 3 bases and J by 2 bases, leaving 10 bases between them. This CDR3 is built from 15 residues. Per germline, CDR1 MGHDK and CDR2 SYGVNS. CDR3 sequence: CASSEGRANTGELFF. The CDR3 bases are TGTGCCAGCAGTGAGGGCAGGGCAAACACCGGGGAGCTGTTTTTT.

This chain links TRBV7-9 with TRBJ1-5; maybe TRBD1 (5 bases). Germline assignment: CDR1 SEHNR and CDR2 FQNEAQ (reference sequence). V lost 5 bases to trimming and J lost 2 bases, with 16 bases between them. The CDR3 spans 16 residues. CDR3 amino acids: CASSPAGRGGNQPQHF. In DNA, the CDR3 is TGTGCCAGCAGCCCGGCAGGGCGTGGGGGCAATCAGCCCCAGCATTTT.

The chain joins TRBV7-3 to TRBJ2-3; 7 nucleotides agree with TRBD1. Trimming removed 5 bases from V and 4 bases from J; junction bases left unmatched: 9. From germline, CDR1 is SGHTA and CDR2 FQGTGA. The CDR3 consists of 15 residues. CDR3 coding DNA: TGTGCCAGCAGCCCGGTGGCCAGGGGGTCAGATACGCAGTATTTT. This gives the protein CASSPVARGSDTQYF.

The chain couples TRBV29-1 to TRBJ2-1, with 10 bases that match TRBD2. The CDR3 sequence is 13 residues long. Unmatched junction bases numbered 7, after V lost 6 bases and J lost 8 bases. Per germline, CDR1 SQVTM and CDR2 ANQGSEA. The CDR3 bases are TGCAGCGTGGACAAGCGGGAGGGCCATGAGCAGTTCTTC. This codes for CSVDKREGHEQFF.

This chain uses TRBV6-6 with TRBJ2-7, with 9 bases matching TRBD1. This CDR3 is built from 16 residues. V lost 7 bases, J lost 5 bases, and 15 bases stayed unmatched. Germline CDR1 MNHNY, CDR2 SVGAGI (reference sequence). The CDR3 DNA follows: TGTGCCAGCATCAACAGAGGGGGACAGGGAGGAAACGAGCAGTACTTC. Translated, it gives CASINRGGQGGNEQYF.